This record concerns one T cell receptor (beta chain) sequence. The data were taken from a study of blood T cell repertoires in COVID-19. Looking at the study overall: Researchers got acute and convalescent COVID-19 samples from the United States, Italy and Spain. T cells, B-cell-depleted T cells, or PBMCs supplied cDNA or gDNA.

In the study's own analysis: From reference gene primer amplification, estimates of nucleated cell counts were derived. Using immunoSEQ multiplex PCR, the repertoire was profiled, and TCRdb retains in-frame clones only, with some absent. V, J and clone size reflect that table, while D and trimming were determined from the DNA. The sample consists of about 490,000 clones, roughly 85% of them appearing once. Germline values: CDR1 SGHAT, CDR2 FQNNGV. Trimming cost V 1 base and J 7 bases; bases outside gene matches: 1. The CDR3 consists of 13 residues. Specimen: peripheral blood. The origin of this receptor is a human donor in a cohort sampled during active COVID-19. The gene calls are TRBV11-2 and TRBJ2-1; TRBD1 matches at 7 bases. The CDR3 DNA is TGTGCCAGCAGCTTAGCACAGGGGAATGAGCAGTTCTTC. Translating it yields CASSLAQGNEQFF. Variable domain in full (rest from reference TRBV11-2 and TRBJ2-1): EAGVAQSPRYKIIEKRQSVAFWCNPISGHATLYWYQQILGQGPKLLIQFQNNGVVDDSQLPKDRFSAERLKGVDSTLKIQPAKLEDSAVYLCASSLAQGNEQFFGPGTRLTVL.